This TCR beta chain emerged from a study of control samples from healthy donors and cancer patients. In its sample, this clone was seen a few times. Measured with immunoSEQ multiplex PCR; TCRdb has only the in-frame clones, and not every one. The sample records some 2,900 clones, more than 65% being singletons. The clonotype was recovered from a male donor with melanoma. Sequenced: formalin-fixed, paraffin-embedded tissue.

CDR3 amino acids: CASSPGYEQYF. The CDR3 bases are TGTGCCAGCAGCCCAGGGTACGAGCAGTACTTC. The chain is built from TRBV7-2 and TRBJ2-7; TRBD1 might be the D (5 bases). The CDR3 covers 11 residues. Germline values: CDR1 SGHTA, CDR2 FQGNSA. Trimming pared 5 bases from V and 4 bases from J, leaving 6 bases between.